These T cell receptor beta chains were read from a single sample in a study of CD8+CD57+ T cells in acquired aplastic anemia. Each CDR3 protein is one row after TCRdb ran MiXCR on the reads. The sample consists of around 19,000 distinct CDR3 sequences, less than 40% of them appearing once. The sample taken for sequencing was CD8+CD57+ T cells sorted from PBMCs. The receptors come from a human donor with aplastic anemia. Each CDR3 is given with its conserved first and last residue. D genes are given only for firm matches. Clone size appears in some rows only: once, few, many, or a class for an expanded clone.

>NA|NA|TRBJ1-2|TRBV10-3
TGTGCCAGCAGTACGACGCGTTCGGGTGGCTACACCTTC
CASSTTRSGGYTF
>NA|NA|TRBJ1-1|TRBV4-1
TGCGCCAGCAGCCGAGGTTTCAGGGAGGGTGAAGCTTTCTTT
CASSRGFREGEAFF
>once|NA|TRBJ1-5|TRBV7-2
TGTGCCAGCAGCATTCAAAATCAGCCCCAGCATTTT
CASSIQNQPQHF
>few|NA|TRBJ1-1|TRBV5-4
TGTGCCAGCAGCTCAGAGGCGGCTAACACTGAAGCTTTCTTT
CASSSEAANTEAFF
>NA|NA|TRBJ2-7|TRBV10-3
TGTGCCAGCTACAGGTCTGGGGTAGATACGCAGTACTTC
CASYRSGVDTQYF
>NA|NA|TRBJ2-3|TRBV20-1
TGCAGTGCTAGACACAGAGGGCTTAACACAGATACGCAGTATTTT
CSARHRGLNTDTQYF
>NA|TRBD1|TRBJ1-4|TRBV20-1
TGCAGTGCGCCGGGACAGGGTAATGATAAACTGTTTTTT
CSAPGQGNDKLFF
>NA|NA|TRBJ2-6|TRBV10-3
TGTGCCAGCTACAGGTCTGGGGCCAACGTCCTGACTTTC
CASYRSGANVLTF
>NA|NA|TRBJ1-1|TRBV7-2
TGTGCCAGCAGCTTAGTGGGGACACCGAACACTGAAGCTTTCTTT
CASSLVGTPNTEAFF
>few|NA|TRBJ2-6|TRBV7-2
TGTGCCAGCAGCTTAGGGAGCTCTGGGGCCAACGTCCTGACTTTC
CASSLGSSGANVLTF
>NA|TRBD2|TRBJ2-1|TRBV9
TGTGCCAGCAGCTCCGGGACTAGGTACCATGAGCAGTTCTTC
CASSSGTRYHEQFF
>many|TRBD2|TRBJ2-7|TRBV20-1
TGCAGTGCTAGCGACTCCTTTAAAAATAGCGGGATTAACTACGAGCAGTACTTC
CSASDSFKNSGINYEQYF
>many|NA|TRBJ2-2|TRBV7-9
TGTGCCAGCAGCTTACCCCAGAACACCGGGGAGCTGTTTTTT
CASSLPQNTGELFF
>few|TRBD2|TRBJ2-5|TRBV7-2
TGTGCCAGCAGCGCCCCCCCTAGCGGGGGAAACCAAGAGACCCAGTACTTC
CASSAPPSGGNQETQYF
>NA|TRBD1|TRBJ2-7|TRBV9
TGTGCCAGCAGCGTCTCTTACAGGGGATATGGGGAGCAGTACTTC
CASSVSYRGYGEQYF
>few|NA|TRBJ1-1|TRBV20-1
TGCAGTGTGGTTGACGTCTCTGAAGCTTTCTTT
CSVVDVSEAFF
>NA|NA|TRBJ2-7|TRBV20-1
TGCAGTGCTAGTAGGGACGAGCCCTACGAGCAGTACTTC
CSASRDEPYEQYF
>many|NA|TRBJ2-2|TRBV6-1
TGTGCCAGCAGTGTAAGGGAAACCGGGGAGCTGTTTTTT
CASSVRETGELFF
>many|TRBD1|TRBJ2-5|TRBV20-1
TGCAGTGCTAGAGATGTTTCGGGACAGGGAGTGCAAGAGACCCAGTACTTC
CSARDVSGQGVQETQYF
>many|TRBD2|TRBJ2-2|TRBV7-3
TGTGCCAGCAGCTTCGCTAGCGGGAGGGGTTCCGGGGAGCTGTTTTTT
CASSFASGRGSGELFF
>many|TRBD2|TRBJ2-7|TRBV6-1
TGTGCCAGCAGTGGGGGAGGGGTGGGTGGGGAGCAGCAGTACTTC
CASSGGGVGGEQQYF
>few|TRBD1|TRBJ2-5|TRBV20-1
TGCAGGGCCGTTGGGACAGGGGTCCAAGAGACCCAGTACTTC
CRAVGTGVQETQYF
>many|NA|TRBJ2-3|TRBV20-1
TGCAGTGCTAGACACTCCACAGATACGCAGTATTTT
CSARHSTDTQYF
>NA|TRBD1|TRBJ2-1|TRBV20-1
TGCAGTGCTAGGTATATGAAACAGGGGGCATGGAAGGGAGAGCAGTTCTTC
CSARYMKQGAWKGEQFF
>NA|TRBD2|TRBJ2-1|TRBV20-1
TGCAGTGCTAGTTGGGACTATGTCAATGAGCAGTTCTTC
CSASWDYVNEQFF
>NA|NA|TRBJ2-6|TRBV5-4
TGTGCCAGCAGCTCAAACCGGGGCACAGGGGCCAACGTCCTGACTTTC
CASSSNRGTGANVLTF
>NA|TRBD2|TRBJ2-1|TRBV7-9
TGTGCCAGCAGCCCCAAAGCTCGACTAGCGCCCTACAATGAGCAGTTCTTC
CASSPKARLAPYNEQFF
>NA|TRBD2|TRBJ2-3|TRBV5-4
TGTGCCAGCAGCGCGACTAGCGGGGGGGTGTATTTT
CASSATSGGVYF
>NA|NA|TRBJ1-1|TRBV7-8
TGTGCCAGCAGCTTAGCGGGGCAGTATGCTAGAGAAGCTTTCTTT
CASSLAGQYAREAFF
>NA|TRBD2|TRBJ2-7|TRBV7-9
TGTGCCAGCAGCTCCGGACTAGCGGGGTCCTACGAGCAGTACTTC
CASSSGLAGSYEQYF
>NA|NA|TRBJ1-2|TRBV25-1
TGTGCCAGCAGTGAAGGGGGTCATGGAACCGCATATGGCTACACCTTC
CASSEGGHGTAYGYTF
>once|NA|TRBJ1-1|TRBV19
TGTGCCAGTAGTATCTGGACTGAAGCTTTCTTT
CASSIWTEAFF
>NA|NA|TRBJ2-1|TRBV10-3
TGTGCCACCGCACAACTAGGGCAGAGAACCTACAATGAGCAGTTCTTC
CATAQLGQRTYNEQFF
>few|TRBD2|TRBJ2-3|TRBV2
TGTGCCAGCAGGGGAGGACTAGCGTATAGCACAGATACGCAGTATTTT
CASRGGLAYSTDTQYF
>NA|NA|TRBJ2-5|TRBV24-1
TGTGCCACCAGTGATCCAAGACAGGAACAAGAGACCCAGTACTTC
CATSDPRQEQETQYF
>NA|TRBD2|TRBJ2-3|TRBV7-3
TGTGCCAGCAAAGCGGGGGCTAGCACAGATACGCAGTATTTT
CASKAGASTDTQYF
>many|NA|TRBJ2-3|TRBV20-1
TGCAGTGCTAGCGCCCGGCAGGGGGGTAATACGCAGTATTTT
CSASARQGGNTQYF
>NA|NA|TRBJ1-5|TRBV20-1
TGCAGTGCTAGCTGGGAAGCGACCAATCAGCCCCAGCATTTT
CSASWEATNQPQHF
>many|NA|TRBJ1-1|TRBV7-9
TGTGCCAGCAGCTTAGCGCGATGGAGGGACACTGAAGCTTTCTTT
CASSLARWRDTEAFF
>NA|NA|TRBJ2-3|TRBV5-6
TGTGCCAGCAGCTTGGGAGCCCACACAGATACGCAGTATTTT
CASSLGAHTDTQYF
>NA|TRBD2|TRBJ2-3|TRBV19
TGTGCCAGTAGAGGGGTCTTTAGCGGGAGTGGTGGGACAGATACGCAGTATTTT
CASRGVFSGSGGTDTQYF
>few|TRBD1|TRBJ1-2|TRBV7-9
TGTGCCAGCAGCTTAGAGGAGACAGGGGGCCACGGCTACACCTTC
CASSLEETGGHGYTF
>NA|NA|TRBJ2-3|TRBV18
TGTGCCAGCTCTCCGACAGACTCCACAGATACGCAGTATTTT
CASSPTDSTDTQYF
>few|NA|TRBJ2-7|TRBV2
TGTGCCAGCATAAAAGGGACACTGAGCTCCTACGAGCAGTACTTC
CASIKGTLSSYEQYF
>few|NA|TRBJ2-1|TRBV7-8
TGTGCCAGCAGCTTTGCGGGTTGGGATGAGCAGTTCTTC
CASSFAGWDEQFF
>NA|NA|TRBJ2-3|TRBV20-1
TGCAGTGCTAGAGGAAACAGGGATACGCAGTATTTT
CSARGNRDTQYF
>few|NA|TRBJ1-4|TRBV25-1
TGTGCCAGCAGTGAATTGGACACTAATGAAAAACTGTTTTTT
CASSELDTNEKLFF
>NA|NA|TRBJ2-3|TRBV12-3/TRBV12-4
TGTACCAGCAGTTTACCCTCGACGCGTTATACGCAGTATTTT
CTSSLPSTRYTQYF